The 14 T cell receptor beta chains below come from one sample, sequenced in a study of cytomegalovirus exposure and HLA in healthy donors. PCR employed 60 Vbeta and 13 Jbeta primers. Profiling relied on immunoSEQ multiplex PCR, and the TCRdb table lists in-frame clones only, not all of them. This sample has about 91,000 clones, with 90% found just once. The specimen sequenced was PBMCs. The source of these receptors is a man aged 18 to 35 in good health and CMV-seronegative.

This clone was detected only once. The gene calls are TRBV28 and TRBJ2-7; 9 positions match TRBD2. CDR1 is MDHEN, CDR2 SYDVKM, per germline. The V gene end was trimmed by 6 bases and the J gene end by 6 bases; junction bases not matched to a gene: 18. The CDR3 sequence is 17 residues long. The CDR3 DNA reads TGTGCCAGCAGGGGAGGGGGCGGGAGGGCCCCTCTAGCCGAGCAGTACTTC. It encodes CASRGGGGRAPLAEQYF.

This chain joins TRBV5-6 and TRBJ2-7; D possibly corresponds to TRBD1 (6 bases). V was shortened by 4 bases and J by 0 bases, with 23 bases between the two germline ends. This CDR3 region has 18 residues. Germline-derived CDR1 and CDR2 are SGHDT and YYEEEE. The CDR3 nucleotides read TGTGCCAGCAGCCCCGTGAGGAAAAGACAGGCGAGCTCCTACGAGCAGTACTTC. Protein product: CASSPVRKRQASSYEQYF.

The chain is built from TRBV18 and TRBJ2-3; D unresolved. CDR1 KGHSH and CDR2 LQKENI come from the germline V gene. The CDR3 is 16 residues long. V was cut by 2 bases and J by 0 bases, with 12 bases left in between. The CDR3: CASSPAKRTSTDTQYF. The CDR3 bases are TGTGCCAGCTCACCAGCCAAGCGCACTAGCACAGATACGCAGTATTTT. Full variable domain (outside the CDR3, taken from reference TRBV18 and TRBJ2-3): NAGVMQNPRHLVRRRGQEARLRCSPMKGHSHVYWYRQLPEEGLKFMVYLQKENIIDESGMPKERFSAEFPKEGPSILRIQQVVRGDSAAYFCASSPAKRTSTDTQYFGPGTRLTVL.

J is TRBJ1-1 and V is TRBV28, with D perhaps TRBD1 (5 bases). CDR3 length: 15 residues. CDR1 is MDHEN and CDR2 is SYDVKM in the germline V gene. V lost 6 bases to trimming and J lost 1 base, with 15 bases between them. The CDR3 DNA follows: TGTGCCAGCAGGCGACCGGGACTCCGGAACACTGAAGCTTTCTTT. Translated: CASRRPGLRNTEAFF.

This clone was counted between two and nine times. The V gene is TRBV18, the J gene TRBJ1-1; no reliable D call. Between the trimmed V and J ends, which lost 5 bases and 1 base, there was a span of 14 bases. This CDR3 is built from 15 residues. Per the germline V gene, CDR1 is KGHSH and CDR2 is LQKENI. CDR3 coding DNA: TGTGCCAGCTCAATGGTGGGAGACTCGAACACTGAAGCTTTCTTT. Protein sequence: CASSMVGDSNTEAFF.

V gene TRBV7-2 combines with J gene TRBJ2-1; the D gene is possibly TRBD1 (5 bases). CDR1 and CDR2 (germline): SGHTA, FQGNSA. Trimming took off 2 bases at V and 2 bases at J, with 10 bases between the two ends. The CDR3 covers 15 residues. CDR3 sequence reads: CASSLRGITYNEQFF. The CDR3 DNA follows: TGTGCCAGCAGCTTAAGGGGAATTACCTACAATGAGCAGTTCTTC.

The chain recombines TRBV7-6 with TRBJ2-7; D unresolved. Looked up from germline, CDR1 is SGHVS and CDR2 is FNYEAQ. CDR3 length: 13 amino acids. The V and J ends lost 1 base and 3 bases respectively, with 7 bases between them. For the CDR3, the DNA is TGTGCCAGCAGCTTAGGCGAGGTCTACGAGCAGTACTTC. This translates into CASSLGEVYEQYF.

This chain connects TRBV19 to TRBJ2-1; D unclear. Per germline, CDR1 LNHDA and CDR2 SQIVND (reference sequence). V gave up 8 bases and J gave up 7 bases, with 21 bases separating them. This CDR3 has 15 amino acids. The DNA of the CDR3 is TGTGCCAGTCAAACCAGAGCGACCCTCTCGAATGAGCAGTTCTTC. Translating gives CASQTRATLSNEQFF.

This clone was detected once. This chain joins TRBV4-2 and TRBJ2-7; tentative D call: TRBD2 (6 bases). Trimming shortened V by 3 bases and J by 2 bases, and 20 bases separated the two germline ends. The CDR3 is 17 residues long. CDR1 is LGHNA, CDR2 YNFKEQ, per germline. Here the CDR3 DNA reads TGTGCCAGCAGCCAGGTCCCAAGCGGGTACAGCCCCTACGAGCAGTACTTC. Translation gives CASSQVPSGYSPYEQYF.

The chain recombines TRBV7-9 with TRBJ2-5; D gene ambiguous. V lost 3 bases and J 1 base, leaving 9 bases between the germline ends. Germline values: CDR1 SEHNR, CDR2 FQNEAQ (reference sequence). CDR3 length: 14 amino acids. The CDR3: CASSLLGVQETQYF. CDR3 coding DNA: TGTGCCAGCAGCTTGTTAGGAGTCCAAGAGACCCAGTACTTC.

This clone has a single count. Other nucleotide sequences in the sample specify the same CDR3. CDR3 nucleotide sequence: TGTGCCAGTAGGAAGGGACAGAAGAACACTGAAGCTTTCTTT. Protein sequence: CASRKGQKNTEAFF. V gene TRBV19 combines with J gene TRBJ1-1, with TRBD1 matching 7 bases. Trimming cost V 6 bases and J 1 base; bases outside gene matches: 5. Germline CDR1 LNHDA, CDR2 SQIVND (reference sequence). This CDR3 has 14 residues.

As concerns this clone: The sample holds other DNA sequences that translate to the same CDR3. The chain links TRBV9 to TRBJ2-7, with TRBD1 matching 7 bases. With 0 bases clipped from V and 5 bases from J, the junction kept 11 bases outside the gene matches. Germline CDR1 reads SGDLS; CDR2 reads YYNGEE. The CDR3 is 16 amino acids. CDR3 sequence (DNA): TGTGCCAGCAGCGTAGCGCCGTACAGGGGAGTAAACGAGCAGTACTTC. This gives the protein CASSVAPYRGVNEQYF. Looking up the rest from reference TRBV9 and TRBJ2-7 gives the full variable domain: DSGVTQTPKHLITATGQRVTLRCSPRSGDLSVYWYQQSLDQGLQFLIQYYNGEERAKGNILERFSAQQFPDLHSELNLSSLELGDSALYFCASSVAPYRGVNEQYFGPGTRLTVT.

The chain uses TRBV6-5 and TRBJ2-2, with a tentative D call TRBD2 (6 bases). Germline CDR1 MNHEY, CDR2 SVGAGI. The V and J ends lost 5 bases and 6 bases respectively, with 16 bases between them. The CDR3 has 15 amino acids. The CDR3 nucleotides are TGTGCCAGCAGTACGGGGGACGTACAAGCCGGGGAGCTGTTTTTT. Translated, it gives CASSTGDVQAGELFF.

The CDR3 reads CASSNTGTEYNSPLHF. CDR3 in DNA: TGTGCCAGCAGTAATACCGGGACAGAGTATAATTCACCCCTCCACTTT. This rearrangement joins TRBV28 to TRBJ1-6, with 7 bases matching TRBD1. CDR3 size: 16 residues. After removal of 5 bases from V and 4 bases from J, the junction contained 8 bases not matched to a gene. Germline lookup yields CDR1 MDHEN and CDR2 SYDVKM.